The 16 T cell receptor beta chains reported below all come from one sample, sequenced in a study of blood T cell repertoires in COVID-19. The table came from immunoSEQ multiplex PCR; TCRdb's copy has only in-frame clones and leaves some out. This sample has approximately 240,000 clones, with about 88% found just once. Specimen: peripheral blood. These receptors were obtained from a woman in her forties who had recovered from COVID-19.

The CDR3 DNA follows: TGTGCCAGCAGCTTTCGGGGGTATAACACTGAAGCTTTCTTT. It translates to CASSFRGYNTEAFF. The chain couples TRBV7-2 to TRBJ1-1, with a weak D call TRBD1 (5 bases). The CDR3 consists of 14 residues. The germline V and J ends were trimmed by 3 bases and 2 bases, with 10 bases remaining between them. CDR1 and CDR2 from the germline V gene are SGHTA and FQGNSA.

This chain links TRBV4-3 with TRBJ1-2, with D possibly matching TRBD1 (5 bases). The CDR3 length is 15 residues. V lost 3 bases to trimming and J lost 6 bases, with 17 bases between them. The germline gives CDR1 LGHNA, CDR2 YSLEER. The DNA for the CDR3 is TGCGCCAGCAGCCACATCCCCGGGACTCAGAATGGCTACACCTTC. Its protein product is CASSHIPGTQNGYTF.

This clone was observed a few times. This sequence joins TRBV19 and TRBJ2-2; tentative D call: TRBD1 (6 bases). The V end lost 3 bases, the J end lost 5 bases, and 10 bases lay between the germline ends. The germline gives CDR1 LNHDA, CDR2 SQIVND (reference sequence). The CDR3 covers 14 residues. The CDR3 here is CASSIGQQTGELFF. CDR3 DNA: TGTGCCAGTAGTATCGGACAGCAGACCGGGGAGCTGTTTTTT.

CDR3 coding DNA: TGCGCCAGCAGCTTGACAGGGGGTCTCAATCAGCCCCAGCATTTT. This encodes CASSLTGGLNQPQHF. V and J are TRBV5-1 and TRBJ1-5; 8 bases agree with TRBD1. The germline V gene has CDR1 SGHRS and CDR2 YFSETQ. Germline trimming cut 1 base from V and 3 bases from J; bases unmatched to any gene: 3. CDR3 length equals 15 residues.

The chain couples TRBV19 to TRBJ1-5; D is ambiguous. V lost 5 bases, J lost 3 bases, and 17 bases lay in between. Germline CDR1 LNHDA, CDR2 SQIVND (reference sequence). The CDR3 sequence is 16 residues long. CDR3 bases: TGTGCCAGTAGTCCTCAGGCGGGGATGCACAATCAGCCCCAGCATTTT. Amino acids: CASSPQAGMHNQPQHF.

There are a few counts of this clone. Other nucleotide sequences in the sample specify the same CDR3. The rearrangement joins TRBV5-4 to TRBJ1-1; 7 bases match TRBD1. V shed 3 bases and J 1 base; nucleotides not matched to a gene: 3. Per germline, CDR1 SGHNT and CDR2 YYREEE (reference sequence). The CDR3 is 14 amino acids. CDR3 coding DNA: TGTGCCAGCAGCTCGAGGGACAGGAACACTGAAGCTTTCTTT. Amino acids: CASSSRDRNTEAFF.

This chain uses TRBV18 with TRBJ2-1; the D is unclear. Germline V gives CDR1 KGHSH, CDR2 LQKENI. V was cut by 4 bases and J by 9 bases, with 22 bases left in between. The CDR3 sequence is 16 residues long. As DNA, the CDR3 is TGTGCCAGCTCACGAACCCTGAAACTTGAGTCGGGTGAGCAGTTCTTC. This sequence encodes CASSRTLKLESGEQFF.

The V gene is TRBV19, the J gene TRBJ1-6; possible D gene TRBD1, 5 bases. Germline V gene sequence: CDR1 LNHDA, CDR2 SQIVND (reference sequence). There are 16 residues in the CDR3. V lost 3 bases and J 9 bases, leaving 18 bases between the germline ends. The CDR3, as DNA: TGTGCCAGTAGTATTGCCGGTAGGCAGGGCGGTTCACCCCTCCACTTT. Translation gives CASSIAGRQGGSPLHF.

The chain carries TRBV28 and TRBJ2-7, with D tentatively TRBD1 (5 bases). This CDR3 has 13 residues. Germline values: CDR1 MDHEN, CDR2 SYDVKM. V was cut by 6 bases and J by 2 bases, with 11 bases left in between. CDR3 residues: CASSLGAAYEQYF. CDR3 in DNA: TGTGCCAGCAGCCTAGGGGCCGCCTACGAGCAGTACTTC.

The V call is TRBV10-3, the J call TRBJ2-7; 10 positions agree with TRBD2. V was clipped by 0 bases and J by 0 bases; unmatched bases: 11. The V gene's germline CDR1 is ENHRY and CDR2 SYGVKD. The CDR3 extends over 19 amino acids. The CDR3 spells CAISESSSGSYRSSYEQYF. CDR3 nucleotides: TGTGCCATCAGTGAGTCGTCTAGCGGGAGTTACCGTAGCTCCTACGAGCAGTACTTC.

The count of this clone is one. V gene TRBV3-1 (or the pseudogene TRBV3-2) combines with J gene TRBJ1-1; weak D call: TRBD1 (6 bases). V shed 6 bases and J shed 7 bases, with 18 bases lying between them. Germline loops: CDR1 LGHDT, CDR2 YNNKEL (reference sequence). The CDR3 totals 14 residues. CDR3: CASRRKEGTHEAFF. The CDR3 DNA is TGTGCCAGCAGACGAAAAGAAGGGACACATGAAGCTTTCTTT.

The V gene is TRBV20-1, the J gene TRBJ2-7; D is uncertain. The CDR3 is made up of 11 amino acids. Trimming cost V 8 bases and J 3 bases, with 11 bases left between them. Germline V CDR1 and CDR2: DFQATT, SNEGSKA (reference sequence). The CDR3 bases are TGCAGTAATAGTGACGGCTACGAGCAGTACTTC. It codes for CSNSDGYEQYF.

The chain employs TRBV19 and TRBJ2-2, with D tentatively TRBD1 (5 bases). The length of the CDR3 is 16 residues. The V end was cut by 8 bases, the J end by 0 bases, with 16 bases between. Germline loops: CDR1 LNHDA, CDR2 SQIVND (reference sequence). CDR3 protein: CASLPADRTNTGELFF. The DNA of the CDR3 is TGTGCCAGTCTCCCCGCAGACAGAACGAACACCGGGGAGCTGTTTTTT.

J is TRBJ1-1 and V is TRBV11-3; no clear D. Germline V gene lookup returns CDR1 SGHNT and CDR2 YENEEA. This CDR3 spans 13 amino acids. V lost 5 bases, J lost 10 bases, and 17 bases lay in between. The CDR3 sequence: CASSLDLSLSAFF. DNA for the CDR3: TGTGCCAGCAGCCTCGATCTCAGTCTGTCAGCTTTCTTT.

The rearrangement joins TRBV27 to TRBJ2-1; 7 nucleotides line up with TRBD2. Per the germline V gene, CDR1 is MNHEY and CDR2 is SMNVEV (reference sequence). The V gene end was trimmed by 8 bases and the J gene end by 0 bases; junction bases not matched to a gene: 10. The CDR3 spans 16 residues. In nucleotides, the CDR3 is TGTGCCAGCGGACTTCGGGGGGTGTACTCCTACAATGAGCAGTTCTTC. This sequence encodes CASGLRGVYSYNEQFF.

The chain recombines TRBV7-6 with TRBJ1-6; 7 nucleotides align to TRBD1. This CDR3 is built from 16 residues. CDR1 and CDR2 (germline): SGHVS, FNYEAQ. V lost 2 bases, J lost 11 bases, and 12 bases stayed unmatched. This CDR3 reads CASSLLPGGNGAPLHF. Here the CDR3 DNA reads TGTGCCAGCAGCTTACTGCCAGGGGGTAATGGGGCACCCCTCCACTTT. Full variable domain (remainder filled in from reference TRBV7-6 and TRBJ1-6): GAGVSQSPRYKVTKRGQDVALRCDPISGHVSLYWYRQALGQGPEFLTYFNYEAQQDKSGLPNDRFSAERPEGSISTLTIQRTEQRDSAMYRCASSLLPGGNGAPLHFGNGTRLTVT.